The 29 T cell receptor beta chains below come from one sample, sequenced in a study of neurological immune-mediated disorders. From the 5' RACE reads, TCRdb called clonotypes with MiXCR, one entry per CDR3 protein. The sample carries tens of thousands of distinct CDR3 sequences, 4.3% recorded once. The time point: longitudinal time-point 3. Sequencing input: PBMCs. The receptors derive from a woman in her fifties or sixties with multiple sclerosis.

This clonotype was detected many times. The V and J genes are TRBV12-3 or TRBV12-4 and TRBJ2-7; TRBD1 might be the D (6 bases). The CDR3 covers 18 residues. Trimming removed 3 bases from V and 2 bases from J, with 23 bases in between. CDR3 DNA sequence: TGTGCCAGCAGTTTCAGCAGGGGTGCCACGACCTTAACCTACGAGCAGTACTTC. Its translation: CASSFSRGATTLTYEQYF.

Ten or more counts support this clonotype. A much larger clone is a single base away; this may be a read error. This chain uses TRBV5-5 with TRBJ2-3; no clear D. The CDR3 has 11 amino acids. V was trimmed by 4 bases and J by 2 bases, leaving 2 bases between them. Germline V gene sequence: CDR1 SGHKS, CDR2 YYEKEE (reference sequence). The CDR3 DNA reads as TGTGCCAGCAGCAACACAGATACGCAGTATTTT. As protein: CASSNTDTQYF.

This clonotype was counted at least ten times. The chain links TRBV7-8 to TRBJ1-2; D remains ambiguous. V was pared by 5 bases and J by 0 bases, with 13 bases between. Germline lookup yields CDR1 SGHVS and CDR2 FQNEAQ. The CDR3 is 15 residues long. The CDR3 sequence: CASSLRATANYGYTF. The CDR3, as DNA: TGTGCCAGCAGCCTGAGGGCGACGGCTAACTATGGCTACACCTTC. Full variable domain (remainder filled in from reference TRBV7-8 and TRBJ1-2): GAGVSQSPRYKVAKRGQDVALRCDPISGHVSLFWYQQALGQGPEFLTYFQNEAQLDKSGLPSDRFFAERPEGSVSTLKIQRTQQEDSAVYLCASSLRATANYGYTFGSGTRLTVV.

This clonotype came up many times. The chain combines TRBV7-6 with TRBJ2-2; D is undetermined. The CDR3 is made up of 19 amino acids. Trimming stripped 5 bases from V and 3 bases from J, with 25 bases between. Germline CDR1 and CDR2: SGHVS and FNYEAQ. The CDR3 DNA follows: TGTGCCAGCAGCCCCCCTAAGTTGGGTTTAACTTGGGACACCGGGGAGCTGTTTTTT. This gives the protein CASSPPKLGLTWDTGELFF. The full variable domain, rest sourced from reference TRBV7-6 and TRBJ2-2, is GAGVSQSPRYKVTKRGQDVALRCDPISGHVSLYWYRQALGQGPEFLTYFNYEAQQDKSGLPNDRFSAERPEGSISTLTIQRTEQRDSAMYRCASSPPKLGLTWDTGELFFGEGSRLTVL.

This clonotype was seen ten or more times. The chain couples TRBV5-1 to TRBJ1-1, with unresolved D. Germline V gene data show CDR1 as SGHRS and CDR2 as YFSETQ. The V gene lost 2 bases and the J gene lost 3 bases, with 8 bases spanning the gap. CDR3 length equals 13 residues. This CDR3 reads CASSFDRDTEAFF. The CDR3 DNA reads TGCGCCAGCAGCTTTGATAGGGACACTGAAGCTTTCTTT.

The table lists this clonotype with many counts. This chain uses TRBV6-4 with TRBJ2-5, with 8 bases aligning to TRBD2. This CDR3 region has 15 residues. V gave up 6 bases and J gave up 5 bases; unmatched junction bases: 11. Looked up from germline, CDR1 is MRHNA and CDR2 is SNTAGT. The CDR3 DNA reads TGTGCCAGCAGAGTAGCGGGGTGGTATCAGGAGACCCAGTACTTC. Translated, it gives CASRVAGWYQETQYF.

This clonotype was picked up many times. The CDR3 nucleotides are TGCAGTGCTAAGGGTGGGGGGGATCAGCCCCAGCATTTT. Translating gives CSAKGGGDQPQHF. The chain has TRBV20-1 and TRBJ1-5; D is possibly TRBD1 (5 bases). Trimming removed 4 bases from V and 5 bases from J, with 12 bases in between. The CDR3 runs to 13 residues. Germline V gene lookup returns CDR1 DFQATT and CDR2 SNEGSKA (reference sequence).

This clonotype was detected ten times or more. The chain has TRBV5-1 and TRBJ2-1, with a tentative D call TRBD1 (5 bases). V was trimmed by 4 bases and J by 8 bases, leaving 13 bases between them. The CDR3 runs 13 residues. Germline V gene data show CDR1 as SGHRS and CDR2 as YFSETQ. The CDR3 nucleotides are TGCGCCAGCAGCGCAGCAGGGTACCATGAGCAGTTCTTC. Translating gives CASSAAGYHEQFF.

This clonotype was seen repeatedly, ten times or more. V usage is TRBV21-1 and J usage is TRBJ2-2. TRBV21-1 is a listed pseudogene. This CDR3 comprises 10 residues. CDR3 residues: CARNTGELFF. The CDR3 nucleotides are TGTGCCAGAAACACCGGGGAGCTGTTTTTT.

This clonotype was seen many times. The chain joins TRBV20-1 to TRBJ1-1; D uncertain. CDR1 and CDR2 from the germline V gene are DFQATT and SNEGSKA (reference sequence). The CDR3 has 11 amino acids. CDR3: CRPPWDTEAFF. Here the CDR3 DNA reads TGCAGGCCGCCCTGGGACACTGAAGCTTTCTTT.

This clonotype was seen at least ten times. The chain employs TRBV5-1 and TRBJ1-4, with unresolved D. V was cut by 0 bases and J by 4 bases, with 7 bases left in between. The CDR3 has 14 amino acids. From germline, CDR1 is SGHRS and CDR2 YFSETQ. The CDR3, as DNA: TGCGCCAGCAGCTTGGAAGCCCATAATGAAAAACTGTTTTTT. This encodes CASSLEAHNEKLFF.

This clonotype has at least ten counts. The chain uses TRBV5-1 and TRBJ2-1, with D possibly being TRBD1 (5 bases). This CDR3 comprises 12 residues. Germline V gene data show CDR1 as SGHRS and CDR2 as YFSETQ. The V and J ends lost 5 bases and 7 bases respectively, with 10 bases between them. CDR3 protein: CASSGALNEQFF. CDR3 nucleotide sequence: TGCGCCAGCAGTGGGGCTCTGAATGAGCAGTTCTTC.

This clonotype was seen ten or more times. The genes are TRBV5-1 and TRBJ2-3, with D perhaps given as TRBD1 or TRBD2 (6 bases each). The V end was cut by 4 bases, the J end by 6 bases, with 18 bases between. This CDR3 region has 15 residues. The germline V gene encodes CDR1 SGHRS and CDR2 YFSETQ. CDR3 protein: CASSPGSPGADTQYF. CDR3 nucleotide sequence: TGCGCCAGCAGCCCGGGAAGTCCGGGGGCGGATACGCAGTATTTT.

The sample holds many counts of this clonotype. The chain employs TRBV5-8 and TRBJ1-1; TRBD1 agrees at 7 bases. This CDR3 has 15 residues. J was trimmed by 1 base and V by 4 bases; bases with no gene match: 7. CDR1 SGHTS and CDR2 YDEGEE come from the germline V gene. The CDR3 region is CASSPGKGANTEAFF. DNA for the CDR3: TGTGCCAGCAGCCCCGGGAAGGGGGCGAACACTGAAGCTTTCTTT.

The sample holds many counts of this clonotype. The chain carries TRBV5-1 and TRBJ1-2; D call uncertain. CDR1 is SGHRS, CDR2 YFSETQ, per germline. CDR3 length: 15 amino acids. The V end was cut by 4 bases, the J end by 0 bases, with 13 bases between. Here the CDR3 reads CASSVTPVANYGYTF. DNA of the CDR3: TGCGCCAGCAGCGTTACCCCTGTAGCTAACTATGGCTACACCTTC.

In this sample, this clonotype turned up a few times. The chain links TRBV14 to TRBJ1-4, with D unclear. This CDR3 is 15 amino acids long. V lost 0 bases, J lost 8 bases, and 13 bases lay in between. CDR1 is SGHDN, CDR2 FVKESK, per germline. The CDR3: CASSQDFGSSEKLFF. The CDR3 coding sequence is TGTGCCAGCAGCCAAGATTTCGGCAGCTCCGAAAAACTGTTTTTT.

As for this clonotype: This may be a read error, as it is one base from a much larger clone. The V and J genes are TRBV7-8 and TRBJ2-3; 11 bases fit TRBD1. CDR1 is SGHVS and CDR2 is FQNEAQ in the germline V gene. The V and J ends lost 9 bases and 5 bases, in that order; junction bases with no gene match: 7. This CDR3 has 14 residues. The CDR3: CASRPGQGVDTQYF. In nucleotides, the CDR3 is TGTGCCAGTCGTCCGGGACAGGGGGTAGATACGCAGTATTTT.

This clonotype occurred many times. The CDR3 nucleotides read TGCGCCAGCAGCGTGATAGCGGGGAACACCGGGGAGCTGTTTTTT. Translated, it gives CASSVIAGNTGELFF. The chain employs TRBV5-1 and TRBJ2-2; 7 bases map to TRBD2. This CDR3 has 15 residues. Germline loops: CDR1 SGHRS, CDR2 YFSETQ. V shed 4 bases and J 1 base; nucleotides not matched to a gene: 4.

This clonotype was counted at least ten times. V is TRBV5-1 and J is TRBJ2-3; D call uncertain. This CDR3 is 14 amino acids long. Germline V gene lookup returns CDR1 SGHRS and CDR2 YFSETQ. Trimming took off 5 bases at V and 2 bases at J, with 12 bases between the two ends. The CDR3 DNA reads TGCGCCAGCAGTCTGGGGTCCGACACAGATACGCAGTATTTT. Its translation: CASSLGSDTDTQYF.

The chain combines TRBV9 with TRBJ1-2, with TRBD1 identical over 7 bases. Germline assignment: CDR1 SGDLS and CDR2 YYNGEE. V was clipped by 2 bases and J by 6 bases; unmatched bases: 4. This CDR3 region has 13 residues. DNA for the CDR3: TGTGCCAGCAGCGTGACAGGGACGGATGGCTACACCTTC. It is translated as CASSVTGTDGYTF.

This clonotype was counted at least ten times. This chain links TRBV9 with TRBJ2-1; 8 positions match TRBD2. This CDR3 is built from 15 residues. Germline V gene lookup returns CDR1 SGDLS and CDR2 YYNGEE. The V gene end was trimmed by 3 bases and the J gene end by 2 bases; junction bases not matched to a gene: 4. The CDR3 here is CASSAGGVTYNEQFF. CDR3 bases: TGTGCCAGCAGCGCCGGGGGGGTAACCTACAATGAGCAGTTCTTC. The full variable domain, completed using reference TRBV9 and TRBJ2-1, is DSGVTQTPKHLITATGQRVTLRCSPRSGDLSVYWYQQSLDQGLQFLIQYYNGEERAKGNILERFSAQQFPDLHSELNLSSLELGDSALYFCASSAGGVTYNEQFFGPGTRLTVL.

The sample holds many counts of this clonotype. The CDR3 loop reads CASSFQRGPGETQYF. The CDR3 DNA follows: TGCGCCAGCAGCTTCCAACGGGGGCCAGGGGAGACCCAGTACTTC. The rearrangement links TRBV5-1 to TRBJ2-5; the D gene could be TRBD1 or TRBD2 (6 bases each). The CDR3 length is 15 residues. Germline CDR1 is SGHRS and CDR2 is YFSETQ. V was pared by 2 bases and J by 5 bases, with 16 bases between.

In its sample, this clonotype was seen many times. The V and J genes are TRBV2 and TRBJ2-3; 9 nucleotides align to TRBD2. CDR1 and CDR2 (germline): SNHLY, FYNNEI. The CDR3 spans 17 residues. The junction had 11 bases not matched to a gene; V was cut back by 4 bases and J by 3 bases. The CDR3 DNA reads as TGTGCCAGCAGTGTCCCCAAGAGCGGGGGGAGGACAGATACGCAGTATTTT. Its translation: CASSVPKSGGRTDTQYF. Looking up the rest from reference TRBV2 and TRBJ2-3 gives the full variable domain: EPEVTQTPSHQVTQMGQEVILRCVPISNHLYFYWYRQILGQKVEFLVSFYNNEISEKSEIFDDQFSVERPDGSNFTLKIRSTKLEDSAMYFCASSVPKSGGRTDTQYFGPGTRLTVL.

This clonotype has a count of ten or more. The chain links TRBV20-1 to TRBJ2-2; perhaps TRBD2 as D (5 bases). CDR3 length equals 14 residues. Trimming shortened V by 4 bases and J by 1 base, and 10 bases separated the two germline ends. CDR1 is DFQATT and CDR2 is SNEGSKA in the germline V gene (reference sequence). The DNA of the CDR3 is TGCAGTGCTACCCAACGGGGGAACACCGGGGAGCTGTTTTTT. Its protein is CSATQRGNTGELFF.

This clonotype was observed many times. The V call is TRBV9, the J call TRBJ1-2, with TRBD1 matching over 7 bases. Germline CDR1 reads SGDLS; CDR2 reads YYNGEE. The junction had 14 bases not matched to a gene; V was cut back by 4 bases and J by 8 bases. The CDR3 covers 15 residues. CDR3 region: CASSLQGSGLGGYTF. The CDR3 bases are TGTGCCAGCAGCTTACAGGGGAGCGGATTAGGGGGCTACACCTTC.

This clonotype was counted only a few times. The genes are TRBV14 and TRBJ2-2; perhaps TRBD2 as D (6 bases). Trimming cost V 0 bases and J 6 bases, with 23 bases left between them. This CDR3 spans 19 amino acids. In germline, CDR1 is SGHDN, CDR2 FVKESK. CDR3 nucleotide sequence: TGTGCCAGCAGCCAAGATTTGGGTGCAGGAGGGGCCTTGGCCGGGGAGCTGTTTTTT. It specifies CASSQDLGAGGALAGELFF. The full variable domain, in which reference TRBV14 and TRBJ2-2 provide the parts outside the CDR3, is EAGVTQFPSHSVIEKGQTVTLRCDPISGHDNLYWYRRVMGKEIKFLLHFVKESKQDESGMPNNRFLAERTGGTYSTLKVQPAELEDSGVYFCASSQDLGAGGALAGELFFGEGSRLTVL.

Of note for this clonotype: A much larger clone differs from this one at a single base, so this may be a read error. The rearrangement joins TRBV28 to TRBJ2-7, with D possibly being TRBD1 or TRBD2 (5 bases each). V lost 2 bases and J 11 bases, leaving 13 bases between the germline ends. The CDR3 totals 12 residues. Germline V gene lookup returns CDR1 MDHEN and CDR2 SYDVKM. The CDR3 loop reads CASSLKGWEKYF. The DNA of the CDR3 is TGTGCCAGCAGTTTAAAGGGGTGGGAGAAGTACTTC. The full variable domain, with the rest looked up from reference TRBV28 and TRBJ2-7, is DVKVTQSSRYLVKRTGEKVFLECVQDMDHENMFWYRQDPGLGLRLIYFSYDVKMKEKGDIPEGYSVSREKKERFSLILESASTNQTSMYLCASSLKGWEKYFGPGTRLTVT.

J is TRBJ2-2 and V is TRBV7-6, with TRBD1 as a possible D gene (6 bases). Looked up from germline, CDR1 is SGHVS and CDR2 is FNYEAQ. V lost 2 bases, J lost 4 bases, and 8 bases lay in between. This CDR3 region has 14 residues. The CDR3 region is CASSLPGATGELFF. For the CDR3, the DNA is TGTGCCAGCAGCTTACCAGGGGCCACCGGGGAGCTGTTTTTT.

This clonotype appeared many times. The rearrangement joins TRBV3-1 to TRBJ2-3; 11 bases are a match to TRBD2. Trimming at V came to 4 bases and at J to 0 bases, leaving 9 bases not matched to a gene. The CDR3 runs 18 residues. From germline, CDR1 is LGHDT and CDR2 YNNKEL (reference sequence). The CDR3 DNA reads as TGTGCCAGCAGCCGTACCGGGACTAGCGGAAGGAGCACAGATACGCAGTATTTT. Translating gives CASSRTGTSGRSTDTQYF.